Reported below is one T cell receptor beta chain. Its target is unknown. The sample originates from a study of cytomegalovirus exposure and HLA in healthy donors. Study-wide points: The study listed about 150 cytomegalovirus-associated TCR beta chains.

Sequencing used immunoSEQ multiplex PCR; TCRdb keeps in-frame clones, though not all of them. The sample carries 120,000 or so clones, about 90% recorded once. This CDR3 is built from 18 residues. Germline CDR1 SGHRS, CDR2 YFSETQ. Trimming removed 0 bases from V and 6 bases from J; junction bases left unmatched: 16. Sequencing was performed on PBMCs. The V gene is TRBV5-1, the J gene TRBJ2-7; 9 positions match TRBD2. This TCR derives from a woman younger than 30 in good health and CMV-seronegative. CDR3 sequence (DNA): TGCGCCAGCAGCTTGGCGGCGGTGGGTAGCGGGGGAGTAGGCGAGCAGTACTTC. It yields the protein CASSLAAVGSGGVGEQYF. The full variable domain, rest sourced from reference TRBV5-1 and TRBJ2-7, is KAGVTQTPRYLIKTRGQQVTLSCSPISGHRSVSWYQQTPGQGLQFLFEYFSETQRNKGNFPGRFSGRQFSNSRSEMNVSTLELGDSALYLCASSLAAVGSGGVGEQYFGPGTRLTVT.